Sequencing of this T cell receptor beta chain was carried out in a study of post-analysis software for immune sequencing data. Findings and caveats of the study: The F measure placed samples prepared in the same batch into strongly shared clusters. Compared with controls, patients showed significantly lower normalized Chao1 diversity. Four or five TRBV segments were more frequent in patients than controls; TRBV5-6, TRBV5-1 and TRBV20-1 belonged to this group.

Unique molecular identifiers featured in each of the TCR beta cDNA libraries. MiXCR, run by TCRdb on the PCR reads, gives a single entry per CDR3 protein. The sample contains roughly 200,000 distinct CDR3 sequences, about 30% of which appear only once. CDR1 is DFQATT, CDR2 SNEGSKA, per germline (reference sequence). Deletions cut 0 bases from V and 0 bases from J, with 3 bases between. There are 14 residues in the CDR3. Many counts were recorded for this clonotype. Its matching antigen is unknown. Sequencing input: blood. This TCR was sampled from a girl under 18 with multiple sclerosis. The chain uses TRBV20-1 and TRBJ2-6; D ambiguous. The CDR3 loop is CSARDGSGANVLTF. CDR3 nucleotides: TGCAGTGCTAGAGATGGCTCTGGGGCCAACGTCCTGACTTTC.